The 25 T cell receptor beta chains below come from one sample, sequenced in a study of blood T cell repertoires in COVID-19. Some clones are missing from TCRdb's copy, which holds only in-frame ones; the method was immunoSEQ multiplex PCR. The sample yields some 180,000 clones, roughly 84% seen once. The sample was peripheral blood. The receptors come from a human donor in a cohort sampled during active COVID-19.

The table lists this clone with a count of one. The chain is built from TRBV5-5 and TRBJ2-3, with TRBD1 identical over 7 bases. The CDR3 extends over 15 amino acids. Germline-derived CDR1 and CDR2 are SGHKS and YYEKEE (reference sequence). The ends lost 4 bases at V and 0 bases at J; junction bases unmatched: 5. CDR3 in DNA: TGTGCCAGCAGCCCGGGACAGTCTAGCACAGATACGCAGTATTTT. Amino acid sequence: CASSPGQSSTDTQYF.

This chain uses TRBV29-1 with TRBJ1-1; a possible D gene is TRBD1 (5 bases). The germline gives CDR1 SQVTM, CDR2 ANQGSEA. This CDR3 is built from 11 residues. V was pared by 5 bases and J by 4 bases, with 8 bases between. CDR3 bases: TGCAGCGTTAGTAGGGGCACTGAAGCTTTCTTT. Its translation: CSVSRGTEAFF.

The CDR3 coding sequence is TGTGCCAGCAGCGGAGGTGGGGGCAGTAATCAGCCCCAGCATTTT. Translated: CASSGGGGSNQPQHF. The chain joins TRBV28 to TRBJ1-5, with a possible D match to TRBD1 (6 bases). Trimming stripped 6 bases from V and 4 bases from J, with 16 bases between. The CDR3 covers 15 residues. The germline CDR1 and CDR2 sequences are MDHEN and SYDVKM. The full variable domain, in which reference TRBV28 and TRBJ1-5 provide the parts outside the CDR3, is DVKVTQSSRYLVKRTGEKVFLECVQDMDHENMFWYRQDPGLGLRLIYFSYDVKMKEKGDIPEGYSVSREKKERFSLILESASTNQTSMYLCASSGGGGSNQPQHFGDGTRLSIL.

This clone was counted a few times. The V call is TRBV6-6, the J call TRBJ2-7, with 9 positions matching TRBD1. The V gene's germline CDR1 is MNHNY and CDR2 SVGAGI (reference sequence). This CDR3 comprises 17 residues. V gave up 5 bases and J gave up 3 bases; unmatched junction bases: 14. CDR3 DNA: TGTGCCAGCAGTCTCGCTAGGGGGACAGGGAATCTCTACGAGCAGTACTTC. The encoded protein is CASSLARGTGNLYEQYF.

The chain couples TRBV6-6 to TRBJ2-3, with D possibly being TRBD2 (6 bases). The V and J ends lost 2 bases and 2 bases respectively, with 14 bases between them. There are 16 residues in the CDR3. Germline-derived CDR1 and CDR2 are MNHNY and SVGAGI (reference sequence). The CDR3 coding sequence is TGTGCCAGCAGTTACCCCCCCTGGGGGGTCACAGATACGCAGTATTTT. Its translation is CASSYPPWGVTDTQYF.

This rearrangement joins TRBV28 to TRBJ1-2; D may be TRBD1 (6 bases). The V end was cut by 3 bases, the J end by 5 bases, with 13 bases between. Germline lookup yields CDR1 MDHEN and CDR2 SYDVKM. This CDR3 comprises 14 residues. The CDR3 loop is CASSFGRGRYGYTF. The CDR3 DNA reads as TGTGCCAGCAGTTTCGGCAGGGGAAGGTATGGCTACACCTTC.

J is TRBJ2-7 and V is TRBV18; D is possibly TRBD2 (6 bases). Trimming removed 0 bases at V and 2 bases at J, with 11 bases between. In germline, CDR1 is KGHSH, CDR2 LQKENI. This CDR3 has 15 amino acids. CDR3 nucleotides: TGTGCCAGCTCACCACCCGGGACTCGGGCCTACGAGCAGTACTTC. Translating it yields CASSPPGTRAYEQYF.

V usage is TRBV5-1 and J usage is TRBJ2-7, with a tentative D call TRBD2 (6 bases). V was clipped by 0 bases and J by 0 bases, with 10 bases between them. The CDR3 totals 15 residues. The germline CDR1 and CDR2 sequences are SGHRS and YFSETQ. For the CDR3, the DNA is TGCGCCAGCAGCTTGGACGGGACTCGCTCCTACGAGCAGTACTTC. Amino acids: CASSLDGTRSYEQYF. The full variable domain, rest sourced from reference TRBV5-1 and TRBJ2-7, is KAGVTQTPRYLIKTRGQQVTLSCSPISGHRSVSWYQQTPGQGLQFLFEYFSETQRNKGNFPGRFSGRQFSNSRSEMNVSTLELGDSALYLCASSLDGTRSYEQYFGPGTRLTVT.

V usage is TRBV5-6 and J usage is TRBJ1-1, with TRBD1 as a possible D gene (5 bases). The CDR3 is made up of 11 amino acids. V lost 2 bases and J lost 8, with 7 bases in between. The V gene's germline CDR1 is SGHDT and CDR2 YYEEEE. CDR3 sequence: CASSFRQEAFF. The CDR3 DNA reads TGTGCCAGCAGCTTCAGACAGGAAGCTTTCTTT. Complete variable domain (other parts from reference TRBV5-6 and TRBJ1-1): DAGVTQSPTHLIKTRGQQVTLRCSPKSGHDTVSWYQQALGQGPQFIFQYYEEEERQRGNFPDRFSGHQFPNYSSELNVNALLLGDSALYLCASSFRQEAFFGQGTRLTVV.

The genes are TRBV14 and TRBJ2-7; perhaps TRBD2 as D (6 bases). V shed 0 bases and J shed 0 bases, with 12 bases lying between them. This CDR3 is 16 amino acids long. Germline lookup yields CDR1 SGHDN and CDR2 FVKESK. CDR3 amino acids: CASSQDRGTASYEQYF. The CDR3 coding sequence is TGTGCCAGCAGCCAAGATCGGGGGACTGCCTCCTACGAGCAGTACTTC.

The chain joins TRBV5-1 to TRBJ2-7; 9 bases agree with TRBD2. Germline V CDR1 and CDR2: SGHRS, YFSETQ. V was clipped by 1 base and J by 0 bases; unmatched bases: 5. This CDR3 is 16 amino acids long. The CDR3 bases are TGCGCCAGCAGCTTGACCGCGGGAGGGAGCTCCTACGAGCAGTACTTC. Translating it yields CASSLTAGGSSYEQYF.

On this clone: The same CDR3 is also encoded by other DNA sequences in this sample. V and J are TRBV28 and TRBJ1-5; 9 bases are shared with TRBD1. Per germline, CDR1 MDHEN and CDR2 SYDVKM. The CDR3 runs to 14 residues. J was trimmed by 7 bases and V by 6 bases; bases with no gene match: 7. CDR3 coding DNA: TGTGCCAGCAGGGCGGGACAGGGAGGGCAGCCCCAGCATTTT. Its protein is CASRAGQGGQPQHF.

The chain recombines TRBV18 with TRBJ2-7; perhaps TRBD2 as D (6 bases). CDR1 and CDR2 from the germline V gene are KGHSH and LQKENI. The CDR3 has 14 residues. V gave up 2 bases and J gave up 4 bases, with 12 bases separating them. CDR3 amino acids: CASSPGLAIYEQYF. DNA of the CDR3: TGTGCCAGCTCACCAGGGCTAGCGATATACGAGCAGTACTTC. Together with reference TRBV18 and TRBJ2-7, the CDR3 gives the full variable domain: NAGVMQNPRHLVRRRGQEARLRCSPMKGHSHVYWYRQLPEEGLKFMVYLQKENIIDESGMPKERFSAEFPKEGPSILRIQQVVRGDSAAYFCASSPGLAIYEQYFGPGTRLTVT.

This clone was found a few times. The chain links TRBV7-9 to TRBJ1-2, with TRBD1 matching over 7 bases. The germline V gene has CDR1 SEHNR and CDR2 FQNEAQ (reference sequence). J gave up 6 bases and V 8 bases, and 9 bases lay outside the gene matches. The CDR3 consists of 13 residues. The CDR3, as DNA: TGTGCCAGCCCCCCGACAGGGTGGGATGGCTACACCTTC. The encoded protein is CASPPTGWDGYTF.

The chain carries TRBV5-1 and TRBJ2-1; maybe TRBD2 (5 bases). Between the trimmed V and J ends, which lost 4 bases and 0 bases, there was a span of 8 bases. The CDR3 consists of 14 residues. The germline V gene has CDR1 SGHRS and CDR2 YFSETQ. The CDR3 DNA reads as TGCGCCAGCAGCCCGGGGAGCTCCTACAATGAGCAGTTCTTC. Its protein is CASSPGSSYNEQFF.

The chain is built from TRBV27 and TRBJ2-7; TRBD2 agrees at 8 bases. The CDR3 is made up of 15 amino acids. V shed 6 bases and J 4 bases; nucleotides not matched to a gene: 11. Germline lookup yields CDR1 MNHEY and CDR2 SMNVEV (reference sequence). CDR3 sequence reads: CASRPLAGSLYEQYF. The CDR3 DNA is TGTGCCAGCAGACCCCTAGCGGGCAGTTTATACGAGCAGTACTTC.

The chain links TRBV18 to TRBJ2-1; TRBD2 is a possible D gene (6 bases). CDR1 and CDR2 from the germline V gene are KGHSH and LQKENI. This CDR3 has 15 amino acids. Trimming left V 6 bases short and J 6 bases short, with 18 bases between. CDR3 coding DNA: TGTGCCAGCTCCGCTTTGGAGGGCCCGGGCAATGAGCAGTTCTTC. Protein sequence: CASSALEGPGNEQFF.

This chain links TRBV7-8 with TRBJ2-1, with TRBD1 matching over 7 bases. This CDR3 is built from 17 residues. Germline trimming cut 1 base from V and 8 bases from J; bases unmatched to any gene: 14. Germline values: CDR1 SGHVS, CDR2 FQNEAQ. CDR3: CASSLVRGATGRYEQFF. CDR3 coding DNA: TGTGCCAGCAGCTTAGTTAGAGGAGCGACAGGGCGCTATGAGCAGTTCTTC.

The CDR3 coding sequence is TGTGCCAGCAGTGGAACAGGGGTATCGGAGACCCAGTACTTC. Residues: CASSGTGVSETQYF. This chain links TRBV25-1 with TRBJ2-5; the match to TRBD1 covers 7 bases. The length of the CDR3 is 14 residues. V shed 4 bases, J shed 5 bases, and the junction held 7 bases outside the gene matches. Germline-derived CDR1 and CDR2 are MGHDK and SYGVNS.

This sequence joins TRBV6-1 and TRBJ1-4; D might be TRBD1 (6 bases). Trimming took 1 base from V and 0 from J, leaving 12 bases between them. Germline CDR1 and CDR2: MNHNS and SASEGT. This CDR3 contains 17 residues. CDR3 in DNA: TGTGCCAGCAGTGAAGGGACCCACAGGGCAACTAATGAAAAACTGTTTTTT. Translated, it gives CASSEGTHRATNEKLFF.

This chain joins TRBV5-1 and TRBJ2-7, with 9 bases aligning to TRBD1. This CDR3 has 15 amino acids. Germline lookup yields CDR1 SGHRS and CDR2 YFSETQ. The V gene end was trimmed by 4 bases and the J gene end by 6 bases; junction bases not matched to a gene: 11. The CDR3, as DNA: TGCGCCAGCAGCCCGCCGGGACAGGGCAATTCCGAGCAGTACTTC. Its translation: CASSPPGQGNSEQYF.

The chain carries TRBV27 and TRBJ1-2; D might be TRBD1 (6 bases). Germline CDR1 is MNHEY and CDR2 is SMNVEV (reference sequence). The V gene lost 6 bases and the J gene lost 9 bases, with 26 bases spanning the gap. CDR3 size: 16 residues. The CDR3 bases are TGTGCCAGCAGCTCCAACCCCTATCGGGGGGCGTTTAGCTACACCTTC. This codes for CASSSNPYRGAFSYTF.

CDR3 amino acids: CASRGQDYEQYF. The CDR3 DNA follows: TGTGCCAGCAGAGGACAGGACTACGAGCAGTACTTC. The V call is TRBV25-1, the J call TRBJ2-7; 7 bases are shared with TRBD1. CDR1 MGHDK and CDR2 SYGVNS come from the germline V gene. The CDR3 runs 12 residues. J was trimmed by 3 bases and V by 6 bases; bases with no gene match: 2.

The V gene is TRBV28, the J gene TRBJ1-1, with 7 bases that match TRBD1. Unmatched junction bases numbered 3, after V lost 6 bases and J lost 5 bases. The CDR3 length is 12 residues. The V gene's germline CDR1 is MDHEN and CDR2 SYDVKM. This chain's CDR3 is CASRETGTEAFF. The CDR3 DNA reads TGTGCCAGCAGAGAGACAGGGACTGAAGCTTTCTTT.

The J gene is TRBJ2-7, the V gene TRBV9, with 11 bases identical to TRBD2. The V and J ends lost 4 bases and 3 bases, in that order; junction bases with no gene match: 6. Germline V gene data show CDR1 as SGDLS and CDR2 as YYNGEE. The CDR3 totals 15 residues. The CDR3 protein is CASSKLAGEYYEQYF. For the CDR3, the DNA is TGTGCCAGCAGCAAACTAGCGGGGGAATACTACGAGCAGTACTTC.